This T cell receptor (beta chain) was captured by sequencing in a study of CD8+CD57+ T cells in acquired aplastic anemia. CDR1 and CDR2 from the germline V gene are SNHLY and FYNNEI. The CDR3 length is 17 residues. This clonotype was found once. The junction does not match germline at one end; this may be a read error. CDR3 and TCR beta VDJ profiling relied on a genomic DNA template. TCRdb independently ran MiXCR on the reads; one entry per CDR3 protein. The repertoire includes about 170,000 distinct CDR3 sequences, approximately 60% of them detected once, and 45% to 55% sits in the top ten. The clonotype originates from a human donor in good health. Input material: sorted CD4+, CD8+, or CD8+CD57+ T cells (not recorded which) from PBMCs. J is TRBJ1-2 and V is TRBV2; D may be TRBD1 (5 bases). The DNA for the CDR3 is TGTGCCGGCAGTGGACCCCCCGTGGCAGGGACTAACTATGGCCACACCTTC. Its protein is CAGSGPPVAGTNYGHTF.